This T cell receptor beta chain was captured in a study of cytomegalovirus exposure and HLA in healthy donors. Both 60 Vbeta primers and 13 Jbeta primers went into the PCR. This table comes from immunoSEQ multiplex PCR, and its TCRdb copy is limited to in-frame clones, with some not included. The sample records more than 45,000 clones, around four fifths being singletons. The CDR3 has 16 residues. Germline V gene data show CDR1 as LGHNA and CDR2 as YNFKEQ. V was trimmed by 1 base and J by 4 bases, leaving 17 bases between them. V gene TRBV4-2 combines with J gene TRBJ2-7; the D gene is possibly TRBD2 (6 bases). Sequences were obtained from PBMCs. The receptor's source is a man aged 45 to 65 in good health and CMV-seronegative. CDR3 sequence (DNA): TGTGCCAGCAGCCAAGCCACCACTAGCAATCCTTACGAGCAGTACTTC. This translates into CASSQATTSNPYEQYF.